What follows are 5 T cell receptor beta chains derived from one specimen sequenced in a study of spatial heterogeneity in lung cancer. TCRdb itself ran the 5' RACE reads through MiXCR, one entry per CDR3 protein. The sample shows about 44,000 distinct CDR3 sequences, roughly 13% of them seen only once. Time point denoted: sample taken at primary tumor resection. Unsorted whole RNA samples from tumor, nontumor lung or frozen PBMC were sequenced. The sample consisted of PBMCs, taken at surgery. The receptor source for this set is a male donor with early-stage non-small cell lung cancer.

The V call is TRBV27, the J call TRBJ2-7; TRBD1 agrees at 7 bases. Per germline, CDR1 MNHEY and CDR2 SMNVEV (reference sequence). With V trimmed by 6 bases and J by 6 bases, 5 bases remained unmatched. This CDR3 contains 12 residues. In DNA form, the CDR3 reads TGTGCCAGCAGCTCCCACAGGGGCGAGCAGTACTTC. It specifies CASSSHRGEQYF.

Concerning this clonotype: Germline is not matched at one junction end, which may reflect a read error. The CDR3 DNA reads as TGCGCCGGCAGCTCCGGCCCCCCGGAAGAGACCCAGTACTTC. Protein: CAGSSGPPEETQYF. The chain uses TRBV5-1 and TRBJ2-5, with no clear D. Germline V lookup: CDR1 SGHRS, CDR2 YFSETQ. The CDR3 contains 14 residues.

This clonotype was picked up a small number of times. The chain combines TRBV25-1 with TRBJ1-1, with a weak D call TRBD1 (5 bases). V lost 8 bases, J lost 4 bases, and 29 bases lay in between. From germline, CDR1 is MGHDK and CDR2 SYGVNS. This CDR3 has 18 amino acids. The CDR3 region is CASSSGVAGGRKGTEAFF. CDR3 bases: TGTGCCAGCTCGAGCGGAGTAGCGGGGGGTAGAAAAGGCACTGAAGCTTTCTTT.

The genes are TRBV20-1 and TRBJ2-5; 11 nucleotides align to TRBD2. The V segment lost 3 bases and the J segment 1 base; nucleotides outside the gene matches: 1. Germline V gives CDR1 DFQATT, CDR2 SNEGSKA (reference sequence). The length of the CDR3 is 14 residues. CDR3 sequence: CSASSGGAQETQYF. The CDR3 DNA reads as TGCAGTGCTAGTAGCGGGGGGGCCCAAGAGACCCAGTACTTC.

This clonotype was counted only a few times. The chain couples TRBV15 to TRBJ1-5; D gene ambiguous. CDR1 is LNHNV and CDR2 is YYDKDF in the germline V gene (reference sequence). V lost 3 bases, J lost 7 bases, and 13 bases lay in between. The CDR3 spans 14 residues. The CDR3 DNA is TGTGCCACCAGCAGCGGAGTTAAAATACAGCCCCAGCATTTT. Amino acid sequence: CATSSGVKIQPQHF.